This is a list of T cell receptor beta chains from one sample in a study of cytomegalovirus exposure and HLA in healthy donors. Profiled with immunoSEQ multiplex PCR; TCRdb holds only in-frame clones, not every one. This table has approximately 120,000 clones, just under 75% appearing once. The specimen was PBMCs. These receptors all stem from a man aged 60-69 years in good health and CMV-seropositive. CDR3s include the opening cysteine and the closing phenylalanine or tryptophan. Each record gives: V gene, clone size, D gene, J gene, CDR3 protein, CDR3 DNA. A D gene is named only where the DNA matches it firmly. Part of the rows lack a size; the others show once, few, many or a class for expanded clones.

v_call: TRBV2; clone_size: NA; d_call: NA; j_call: TRBJ1-2; cdr3_aa: CASSKDGEGLDYGYTF; cdr3_nt: TGTGCCAGCAGTAAGGACGGCGAGGGTCTAGACTATGGCTACACCTTC
v_call: TRBV7-3; clone_size: NA; d_call: TRBD2; j_call: TRBJ2-2; cdr3_aa: CASSALAGLNTGELFF; cdr3_nt: TGTGCCAGCAGCGCTCTAGCGGGGTTAAACACCGGGGAGCTGTTTTTT
v_call: TRBV30; clone_size: NA; d_call: TRBD2; j_call: TRBJ2-3; cdr3_aa: CAWSAGSGGTDTQYF; cdr3_nt: TGTGCCTGGAGTGCGGGTAGCGGGGGGACAGATACGCAGTATTTT
v_call: TRBV30; clone_size: NA; d_call: TRBD1; j_call: TRBJ2-5; cdr3_aa: CAWSIRNRGPGETQYF; cdr3_nt: TGTGCCTGGAGTATACGGAACAGGGGGCCGGGGGAGACCCAGTACTTC
v_call: TRBV10-1; clone_size: NA; d_call: TRBD1; j_call: TRBJ2-2; cdr3_aa: CASSGATGRNTGELFF; cdr3_nt: TGCGCCAGCAGCGGCGCGACAGGGAGGAACACCGGGGAGCTGTTTTTT
v_call: TRBV11-2; clone_size: few; d_call: NA; j_call: TRBJ2-3; cdr3_aa: CASSFGPGTYTDTQYF; cdr3_nt: TGTGCCAGCAGCTTTGGGCCGGGGACTTACACAGATACGCAGTATTTT
v_call: TRBV9; clone_size: few; d_call: NA; j_call: TRBJ2-1; cdr3_aa: CASSVSGSDSNEQFF; cdr3_nt: TGTGCCAGCAGCGTATCGGGGTCTGATTCGAATGAGCAGTTCTTC
v_call: TRBV5-6; clone_size: NA; d_call: NA; j_call: TRBJ1-1; cdr3_aa: CASSFNGMNTEAFF; cdr3_nt: TGTGCCAGCAGCTTTAACGGGATGAACACTGAAGCTTTCTTT
v_call: TRBV11-3; clone_size: NA; d_call: NA; j_call: TRBJ1-6; cdr3_aa: CASSLSLDSPLHF; cdr3_nt: TGTGCCAGCAGCTTATCCCTCGATTCACCCCTCCACTTT
v_call: TRBV10-2; clone_size: NA; d_call: NA; j_call: TRBJ1-2; cdr3_aa: CASSESRFGKRGRPGYTF; cdr3_nt: TGCGCCAGCAGTGAAAGTAGATTCGGGAAGAGAGGTCGGCCGGGCTACACCTTC
v_call: TRBV6-5; clone_size: NA; d_call: NA; j_call: TRBJ1-1; cdr3_aa: CASSLGRGTEAFF; cdr3_nt: TGTGCCAGCAGCCTTGGACGGGGAACTGAAGCTTTCTTT
v_call: TRBV28; clone_size: few; d_call: NA; j_call: TRBJ1-1; cdr3_aa: CASSLFGGRRLNTEAFF; cdr3_nt: TGTGCCAGCAGTTTATTCGGGGGTCGGCGACTTAACACTGAAGCTTTCTTT
v_call: TRBV7-7; clone_size: few; d_call: TRBD1; j_call: TRBJ2-1; cdr3_aa: CASSPGTGGEQFF; cdr3_nt: TGTGCTAGCAGCCCCGGGACAGGGGGCGAGCAGTTCTTC
v_call: TRBV28; clone_size: NA; d_call: TRBD1; j_call: TRBJ1-5; cdr3_aa: CASSTGQAHDQPQHF; cdr3_nt: TGTGCCAGCAGTACGGGACAGGCGCACGATCAGCCCCAGCATTTT